The 9 T cell receptor beta chains listed next were all sequenced from one sample in a study of OX40 agonist ivuxolimab in advanced cancers. Profiling relied on immunoSEQ multiplex PCR, and the TCRdb table lists in-frame clones only, not all of them. The sample comprises tens of thousands of clones, roughly 88% of which are singletons, and about 1% rests with the top ten. The material was CD4+ or CD8+ T cells sorted from blood, obtained in a trial of the OX40 agonist ivuxolimab. These receptors were obtained from an adult with an advanced solid tumor such as melanoma, head and neck, liver or kidney cancer.

This clone was observed a single time. The gene calls are TRBV23-1 and TRBJ2-7, with D possibly matching TRBD1 (5 bases). TRBV23-1 belongs to the ORF category, with a function that is uncertain. This CDR3 contains 14 residues. Trimming removed 2 bases from V and 6 bases from J, with 14 bases in between. CDR3 amino acids: CASSQPRDWPEQYF. The DNA for the CDR3 is TGCGCCAGCAGTCAACCCAGGGATTGGCCCGAGCAGTACTTC.

The chain employs TRBV4-1 and TRBJ1-4, with D perhaps matching TRBD1 (5 bases). This CDR3 contains 16 residues. Germline-derived CDR1 and CDR2 are MGHRA and YSYEKL. V was trimmed by 4 bases and J by 4 bases, leaving 16 bases between them. The CDR3: CASSRPAGRGNEKLFF. In DNA form, the CDR3 reads TGCGCCAGCAGCCGCCCAGCAGGGCGCGGTAATGAAAAACTGTTTTTT.

This chain connects TRBV5-5 to TRBJ2-2; weak D call: TRBD1 (5 bases). Trimming removed 4 bases from V and 8 bases from J, with 12 bases in between. This CDR3 contains 13 residues. Germline-derived CDR1 and CDR2 are SGHKS and YYEKEE (reference sequence). CDR3 coding DNA: TGTGCCAGCAGCGCCCAGGGCGGAGGGGAGCTGTTTTTT. Its protein is CASSAQGGGELFF.

This chain uses TRBV5-1 with TRBJ2-2; D gene ambiguous. The germline gives CDR1 SGHRS, CDR2 YFSETQ. Trimming took off 0 bases at V and 0 bases at J, with 12 bases between the two ends. The CDR3 runs 17 residues. The CDR3 protein is CASSLAKRSANTGELFF. DNA for the CDR3: TGCGCCAGCAGCTTGGCCAAACGAAGCGCGAACACCGGGGAGCTGTTTTTT.

This clone has more than one count but fewer than ten. The chain is built from TRBV7-2 and TRBJ1-1, with D perhaps TRBD1 (5 bases). V was pared by 4 bases and J by 0 bases, with 9 bases between. Germline-derived CDR1 and CDR2 are SGHTA and FQGNSA. This CDR3 is 14 amino acids long. The CDR3 coding sequence is TGTGCCAGCAGCTCGGGACGGCTGAACACTGAAGCTTTCTTT. It yields the protein CASSSGRLNTEAFF.

The V gene is TRBV9, the J gene TRBJ2-2, with D perhaps matching TRBD2 (5 bases). Trimming removed 1 base from V and 5 bases from J, with 12 bases in between. The CDR3 is 15 amino acids. Germline V gene sequence: CDR1 SGDLS, CDR2 YYNGEE. This CDR3 is CASSVNVRGTGELFF. DNA for the CDR3: TGTGCCAGCAGCGTAAACGTACGGGGAACCGGGGAGCTGTTTTTT.

The chain employs TRBV4-3 and TRBJ1-4; tentatively, D is TRBD1 (6 bases). Trimming took 2 bases from V and 8 from J, leaving 18 bases between them. The CDR3 spans 16 residues. The V gene's germline CDR1 is LGHNA and CDR2 YSLEER. The CDR3 DNA reads as TGCGCCAGCAGCCAAACCCTAACAGGGAACCGCGAAAAACTGTTTTTT. This codes for CASSQTLTGNREKLFF.

In the case of this clone: This CDR3 is also generated by other DNA sequences in the sample. V is TRBV18 and J is TRBJ2-3; D is unresolved. V lost 2 bases and J 3 bases, leaving 3 bases between the germline ends. The CDR3 extends over 12 amino acids. Germline V gives CDR1 KGHSH, CDR2 LQKENI. CDR3 sequence reads: CASSPNTDTQYF. The CDR3 region has the DNA TGTGCCAGCTCACCAAATACAGATACGCAGTATTTT.

This clone was picked up one time. The chain carries TRBV6-1 and TRBJ1-2; possibly TRBD1 for D (5 bases). Trimming left V 6 bases short and J 3 bases short, with 8 bases between. The CDR3 consists of 12 residues. Germline loops: CDR1 MNHNS, CDR2 SASEGT. Written as DNA, the CDR3 is TGTGCCAGCAGGCAGGGCGACTATGGCTACACCTTC. Encoded protein: CASRQGDYGYTF.